What follows is one T cell receptor beta chain and its context. The antigen is undetermined. The record originates from a study of a mutant IDH1 vaccine in newly diagnosed glioma. The germline V and J ends were trimmed by 5 bases and 6 bases, with 15 bases remaining between them. This CDR3 comprises 14 residues. Germline V gene lookup returns CDR1 PRHDT and CDR2 FYEKMQ (reference sequence). Method: immunoSEQ multiplex PCR; TCRdb's copy keeps in-frame clones and lacks some. Of approximately 57,000 clones in the sample, around 82% are singletons; the top ten hold roughly 3.2%. As for time point: week 5, during vaccination. Every vaccination contained 300 ug of the mutant IDH1 20-mer peptide and was paired with topical imiquimod. Whole-study results and caveats: The study observed vaccine-induced immune responses in more than 80% of patients.

This sequence originates from a woman under 30 with glioma. Some clones in this sample may be carry-over from other donors' samples. The chain carries TRBV13 and TRBJ2-3, with D perhaps matching TRBD2 (5 bases). Sequenced material: PBMCs, taken from a glioma patient whose treatment included an IDH1 peptide vaccine. The CDR3: CASSPRTRGDTQYF. CDR3 sequence (DNA): TGTGCCAGCAGCCCCCGGACTCGCGGGGATACGCAGTATTTT. The full variable domain, completed using reference TRBV13 and TRBJ2-3, is AAGVIQSPRHLIKEKRETATLKCYPIPRHDTVYWYQQGPGQDPQFLISFYEKMQSDKGSIPDRFSAQQFSDYHSELNMSSLELGDSALYFCASSPRTRGDTQYFGPGTRLTVL.